The entry below describes one T cell receptor (beta chain). This clone was seen once. No antigen is known for it. No clone much larger than this one lies a single base away; base qualities are absent. Receptor amplification or capture employed the immunoSEQ multiplex PCR assay. For the multiplex PCR, a mixture combining 60 forward primers for TCR Vbeta segments and 13 reverse primers for TCR Jbeta segments was used. The CDR3 region of rearranged TCR beta genes was amplified from genomic DNA by a multiplex PCR assay. The Illumina HiSeq System was used to sequence the amplified TCR beta libraries as 87-base-pair reads. Turning to the authors' computational methods: A later analysis tallied roughly 80 million unique TCR beta chains across the 650 to 750 repertoires, and some 10 million of those chains were shared by two or more donors. Raw reads were error-corrected and collapsed into unique sequences with a nearest-neighbor algorithm that merged closely related sequences to remove PCR and sequencing errors. V, D and J gene segments were assigned by aligning CDR3 sequences to IMGT reference sequences. Each retained sequence needed at least a six-nucleotide match to both a V gene segment and a J gene segment. Rearrangements were classified as productive when the CDR3 lacked stop codons and remained in frame with V and J, and all other rearrangements were classified as non-productive. CDR3 was defined according to IMGT convention as the region running from the second conserved V-encoded cysteine to the conserved J-encoded phenylalanine. In an earlier analysis of approximately 500 of the donors, sequences lacking an unambiguous match to a single V gene segment were excluded. An earlier analysis of some 500 of the donors classified V segments as functional when productive rearrangements were above 56.7% and as segregating when the standard deviation between donors was above 5%. To diagnose cytomegalovirus status from the catalog of TCR beta chain sequences, a statistical classification framework was built. V and J gene assignment, in a later analysis, came from comparing TCR nucleotide sequences with IMGT/GENE-DB human TR gene sequences. The TCRdist pipeline was used in a later analysis to assign CDR3 sequences and most-parsimonious VDJ recombination scenarios. In a later analysis, each TCR beta chain was defined by its CDR3 amino acid sequence together with its V-gene family, and reads lacking a unique V-gene family were excluded. In a later analysis, 450 to 600 highly shared, low-generation-probability nucleotide sequences were removed to address suspected cross-contamination and a sequencing artifact. In a later analysis, a clonal expansion index was calculated for each public chain from normalized within-repertoire ranks of inferred template counts. A later analysis computed generation probabilities with a VDJ recombination model fitted to out-of-frame rearrangements, and checked the results against IGoR. In a later analysis, hypergeometric tests were used to score TCR-TCR, TCR-HLA and TCR-CMV co-occurrence, with a repertoire-size bias correction applied to TCR pairs. A later analysis estimated false discovery rates by permuting HLA or CMV assignments 20 times. In a later analysis, co-occurring TCRs were grouped using DBSCAN, with TCRdist sequence similarity added in when clustering inside HLA-allele-positive subsets. Repertoires with fewer than 30,000 or more than 120,000 public chains, plus five repertoires with anomalous nucleotide sharing, were excluded from co-occurrence clustering. As stored in TCRdb, this immuneACCESS dataset retains in-frame rearrangements with V and J assigned. A fraction of the clones does not appear; measured against another copy, unresolved V genes explain less than half of the discrepancy, and the remainder lacks a known reason. The V and J calls and clone size come from that table; D and trimming were worked out from the DNA. This sample lists 60,000 to 70,000 clones; around three quarters were detected once. In total, the top ten clones hold around 6% of the sample.

The germline V gene (reference sequence) yields GTSNPN for CDR1 and SVGIG for CDR2. The CDR3, from cysteine to phenylalanine, totals 13 residues. Left in the record is the CDR3 DNA by itself, 39 bases read in frame from the first base. Deletion took 0 bases off V and 0 bases off J, with a span of 5 bases between the germline ends. This specimen belongs to a study of cytomegalovirus exposure and HLA in healthy donors (dated by TCRdb to the late 2010s). Describing the broader study: In an earlier analysis of about 560 of the donors, under 300 Gb of sequence data and 95 million to 130 million unique TCR beta sequences from 180 million or so T cells were reported. To study patterns of TCR occurrence, a later analysis re-analyzed previously published TCR beta repertoires from 666 donors and added high-resolution HLA genotyping. Typing coverage varied by locus: 629-630 donors for A, B, C, DRB1 and DQB1; approximately 560 for DQA1; some 610 for DPA1; approximately 490 for DPB1. Four to six DR-DQ haplotypes were handled as single units for association and clustering, since linkage in the cohort was strong. To predict cytomegalovirus infection status, the study brought together high-throughput TCR immunosequencing, statistical association of individual TCRs with disease status, and machine learning. Approximately 310 gigabases of sequencing data and some 85 million unique TCR sequences were included in an early release covering around 600 HLA-typed donors. Every repertoire in the discovery cohort had been generated on one and the same sequencing platform. The study profiled the T cell repertoires of around 700 subjects by immunosequencing and related them to cytomegalovirus serostatus. Among the approximately 400 genotyped donors, more than 70% belonged to the genetic ancestry cluster associated with self-reported Caucasian donors. A later genetic analysis used genome-wide SNP genotypes for about 60% of the roughly 700 donors, treating that subset as a discovery cohort. Across about 370 genotyped donors of the cohort, an average of roughly 250,000 unique TCR beta nucleotide sequences per donor were sequenced, and around 19% of those sequences were non-productive. Donor age, sex, ethnicity and CMV serostatus were compiled alongside the repertoire data. The aim of the study was to test whether cataloging public T cell receptors could identify signatures of past pathogen exposure. In the later analysis, no new phenotypic data were used to find candidate immune exposures; instead, reliance was placed on TCR beta sequences and their occurrence across donors. Along with the roughly 670-subject first cohort, a separate validation cohort of over 90 different subjects was used. HLA typing covered class I and class II loci at four-digit resolution. An earlier analysis of around 580 of the donors used high-throughput TCR beta sequencing to judge whether each TCR beta V gene segment behaved as functional or pseudogenic.

Paper-wide results and their limitations: A later analysis reported that several top co-occurrence clusters appeared linked to parvovirus B19, influenza, CMV and Epstein-Barr virus. Compared with the approximately 700-donor mean, donors in an Asian-associated ancestry cluster had fewer N-insertions in productive TCRs, according to a later genetic analysis. In a later analysis, 16,951 TCR beta sequences were associated with specific HLA alleles at a false discovery rate of 0.05. For the cohort, immune exposure information was limited to CMV serostatus. The earlier analysis of 587 of the donors excluded some 15 rarely observed V segments, including chromosome 9 orphons, because counts were too low. This cohort had only TCR beta chains sequenced, and the lack of alpha or paired-chain data limited which features could be detected. In a later analysis, HLA-associated TCR beta chains were found to be more clonally expanded and to have lower generation probabilities than equally common non-associated chains. A later analysis found that most CMV-associated TCR beta chains appeared HLA-restricted, with HLA associations seemingly driven largely by CMV exposure. When HLA alleles, especially DR and DQ, strongly co-occurred, TCR associations were difficult to assign to individual alleles. In an earlier analysis of fewer than 750 of the donors, most TCR beta V segments were observed in productive rearrangements about 90% or about 30% of the time, broadly matching IMGT annotations. It was suggested by the authors that the approach could potentially be generalized to other disease states and immunological phenotypes. While some public TCRs were present in many individuals, most TCR sequences turned up only very rarely across donors. The sequencing pipeline was judged likely to have produced a cluster of highly shared sequence variants as a technical artifact. Because the 87-base-pair reads could not distinguish some IMGT-functional V segments, including TRBV6-2 and TRBV6-3, those segments were excluded. Roughly uniform sequencing depth across donors was assumed in presence/absence analyses, although this assumption may not hold. In a later analysis, the rate of TCR association differed among HLA loci, with DRB1 alleles having the most associated TCRs and HLA-C alleles having the fewest. In the study, approximately 160 TCR beta chains were listed as associated with cytomegalovirus. A further reported finding was that TCR beta sequences accurately predicted the HLA-A and HLA-B alleles for most subjects in the first cohort. In vitro tests confirmed that three of the cytomegalovirus-associated TCR beta chains recognize cytomegalovirus antigens. The classifier was reported to diagnose cytomegalovirus status with high specificity and sensitivity in both the original and validation cohorts. Because HLA typing was unavailable for some donors at each locus, only the typed subset was used in association tests. A later genetic analysis associated a missense DCLRE1C variant with V-gene and J-gene trimming of TCR beta chains, and an independent cohort replicated the association. Linkage disequilibrium might explain the correlated functional status among segregating V segments, but an unknown experimental factor could not be excluded.

The cohort was made up of under 800 healthy bone marrow donors. All cohort members were sampled while nominally healthy, although unrecorded immune exposures were likely present. The donor was CMV seronegative and belonged to the group of 320 or so seronegative cohort members. A peripheral blood sample was provided by each donor, and peripheral blood mononuclear cells were used for TCR beta sequencing. Genomic DNA extraction from the blood cell samples was performed with the Qiagen DNeasy Blood Extraction Kit. This sequence originates from a man aged 50-59 years in good health and CMV-seronegative. The material sequenced was PBMCs. The chain links TRBV30 with TRBJ1-1; the D gene is unclear. The CDR3 reads as follows: CAWSVALNTEAFF. The sequence in DNA is TGTGCCTGGAGTGTAGCGTTGAACACTGAAGCTTTCTTT.